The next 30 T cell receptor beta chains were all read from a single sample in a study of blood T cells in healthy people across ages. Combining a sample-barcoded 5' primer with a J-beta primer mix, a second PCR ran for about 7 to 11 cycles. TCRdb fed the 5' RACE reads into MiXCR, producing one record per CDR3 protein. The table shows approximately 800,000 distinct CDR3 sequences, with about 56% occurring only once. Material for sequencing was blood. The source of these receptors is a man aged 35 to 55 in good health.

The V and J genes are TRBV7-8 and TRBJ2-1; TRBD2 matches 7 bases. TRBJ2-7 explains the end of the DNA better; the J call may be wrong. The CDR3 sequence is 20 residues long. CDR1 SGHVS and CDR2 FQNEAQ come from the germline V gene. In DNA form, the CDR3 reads TGTGCCAGCAGCTTAGTGGTAAGGAGCCTAGCGGACACCTCCTACAATGAGCAGTACTTC. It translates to CASSLVVRSLADTSYNEQYF.

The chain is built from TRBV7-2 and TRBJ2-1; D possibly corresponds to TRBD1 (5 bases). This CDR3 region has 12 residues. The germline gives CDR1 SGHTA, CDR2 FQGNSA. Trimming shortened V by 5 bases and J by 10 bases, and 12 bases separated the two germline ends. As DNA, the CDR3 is TGTGCCAGCAGCACTTCGACAGTCGAGCAGTTCTTC. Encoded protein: CASSTSTVEQFF.

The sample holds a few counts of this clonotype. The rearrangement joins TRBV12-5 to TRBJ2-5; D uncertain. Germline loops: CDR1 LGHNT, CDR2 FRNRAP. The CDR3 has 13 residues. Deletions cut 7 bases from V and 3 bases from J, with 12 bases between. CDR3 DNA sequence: TGTGCTAGTGCCCTGACGGAAAAAGAGACCCAGTACTTC. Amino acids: CASALTEKETQYF. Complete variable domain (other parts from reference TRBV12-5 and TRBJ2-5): DARVTQTPRHKVTEMGQEVTMRCQPILGHNTVFWYRQTMMQGLELLAYFRNRAPLDDSGMPKDRFSAEMPDATLATLKIQPSEPRDSAVYFCASALTEKETQYFGPGTRLLVL.

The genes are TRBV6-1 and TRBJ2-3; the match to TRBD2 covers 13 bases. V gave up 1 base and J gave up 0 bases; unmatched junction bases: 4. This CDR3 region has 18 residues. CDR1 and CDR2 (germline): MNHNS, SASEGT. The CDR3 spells CASSEELAGGLSTDTQYF. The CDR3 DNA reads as TGTGCCAGCAGTGAAGAACTAGCGGGGGGGCTTAGCACAGATACGCAGTATTTT.

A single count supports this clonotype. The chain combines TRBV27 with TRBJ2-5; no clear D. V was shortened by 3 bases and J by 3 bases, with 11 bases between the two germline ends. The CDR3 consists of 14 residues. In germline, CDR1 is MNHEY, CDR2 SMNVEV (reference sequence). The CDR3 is CASSFVRGEETQYF. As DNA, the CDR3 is TGTGCCAGCAGTTTCGTACGAGGTGAAGAGACCCAGTACTTC.

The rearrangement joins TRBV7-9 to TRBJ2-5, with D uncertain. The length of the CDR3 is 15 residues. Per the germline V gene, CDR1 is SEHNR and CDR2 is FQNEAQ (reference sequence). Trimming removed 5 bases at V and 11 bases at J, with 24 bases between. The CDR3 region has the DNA TGTGCCAGCAGCCTTGGGGAATACTCTAGTGATGAGCAGTACTTC. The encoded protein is CASSLGEYSSDEQYF.

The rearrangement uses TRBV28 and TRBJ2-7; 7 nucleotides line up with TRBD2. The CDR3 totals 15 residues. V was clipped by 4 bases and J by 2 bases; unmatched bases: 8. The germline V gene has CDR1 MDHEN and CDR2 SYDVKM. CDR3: CASSSFASGAYEQYF. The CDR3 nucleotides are TGTGCCAGCAGTTCGTTTGCTAGCGGAGCCTACGAGCAGTACTTC.

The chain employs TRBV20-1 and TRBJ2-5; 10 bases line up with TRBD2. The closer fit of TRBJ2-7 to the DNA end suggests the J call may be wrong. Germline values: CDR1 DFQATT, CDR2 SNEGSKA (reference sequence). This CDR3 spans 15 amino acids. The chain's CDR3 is CSARVPSGRAYEQYF. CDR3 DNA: TGCAGTGCTAGAGTCCCAAGCGGGAGGGCCTACGAGCAGTACTTC.

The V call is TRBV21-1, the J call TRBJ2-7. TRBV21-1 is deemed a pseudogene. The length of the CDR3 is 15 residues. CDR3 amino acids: CASSEADWVIYEQYF. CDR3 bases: TGTGCCAGCAGCGAGGCAGACTGGGTAATCTACGAGCAGTACTTC.

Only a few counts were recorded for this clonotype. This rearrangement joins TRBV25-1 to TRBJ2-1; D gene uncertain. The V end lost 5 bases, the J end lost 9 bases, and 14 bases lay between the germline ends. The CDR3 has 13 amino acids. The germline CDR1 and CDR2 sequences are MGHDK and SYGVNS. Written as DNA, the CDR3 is TGTGCCAGCAGTAGACTGGGAAGCGTTGAGCAGTTCTTC. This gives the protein CASSRLGSVEQFF.

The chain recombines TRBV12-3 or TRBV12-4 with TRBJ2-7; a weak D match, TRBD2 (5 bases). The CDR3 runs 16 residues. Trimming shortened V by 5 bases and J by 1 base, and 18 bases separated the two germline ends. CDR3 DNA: TGTGCCAGCAGTAAAAGTGGTTCTAGCTTGTCCTACGAGCAGTACTTC. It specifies CASSKSGSSLSYEQYF.

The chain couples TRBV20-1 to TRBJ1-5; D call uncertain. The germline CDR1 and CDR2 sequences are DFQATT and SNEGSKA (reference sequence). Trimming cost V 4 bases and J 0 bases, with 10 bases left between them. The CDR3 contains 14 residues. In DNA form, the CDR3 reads TGCAGTGCTACCAGACCGATTAGCAATCAGCCCCAGCATTTT. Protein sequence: CSATRPISNQPQHF.

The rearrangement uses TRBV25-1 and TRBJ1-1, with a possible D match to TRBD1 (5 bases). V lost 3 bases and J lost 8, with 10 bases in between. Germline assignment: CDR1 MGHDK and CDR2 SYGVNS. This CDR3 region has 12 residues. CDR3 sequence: CASSDRDLEAFF. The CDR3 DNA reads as TGTGCCAGCAGTGACAGGGACTTAGAAGCTTTCTTT.

The CDR3 here is CSVGHRREQFF. For the CDR3, the DNA is TGCAGCGTTGGACATAGGAGGGAGCAGTTCTTC. This chain joins TRBV29-1 and TRBJ2-1; D might be TRBD2 (5 bases). Germline V gives CDR1 SQVTM, CDR2 ANQGSEA. The CDR3 is 11 residues long. With 4 bases removed from V and 10 bases from J, the gap between germline ends came to 11 bases.

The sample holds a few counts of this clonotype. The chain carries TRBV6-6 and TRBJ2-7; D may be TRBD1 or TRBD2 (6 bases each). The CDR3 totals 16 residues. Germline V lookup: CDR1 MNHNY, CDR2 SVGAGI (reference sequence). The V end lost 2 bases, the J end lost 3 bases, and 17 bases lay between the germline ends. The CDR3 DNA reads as TGTGCCAGCAGTTACGACGAGGGGGGATGGTTCTACGAGCAGTACTTC. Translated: CASSYDEGGWFYEQYF.

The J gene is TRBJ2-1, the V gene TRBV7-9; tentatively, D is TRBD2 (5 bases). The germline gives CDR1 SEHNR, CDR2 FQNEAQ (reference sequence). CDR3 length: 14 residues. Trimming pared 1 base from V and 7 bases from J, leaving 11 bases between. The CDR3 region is CASSLVFSGNEQFF. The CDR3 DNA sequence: TGTGCCAGCAGCTTAGTTTTTTCGGGAAATGAGCAGTTCTTC.

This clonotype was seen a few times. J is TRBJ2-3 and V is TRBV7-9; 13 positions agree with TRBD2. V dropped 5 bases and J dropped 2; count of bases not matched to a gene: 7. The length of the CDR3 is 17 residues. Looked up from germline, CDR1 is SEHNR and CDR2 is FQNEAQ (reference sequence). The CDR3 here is CASSPQLAGGLTDTQYF. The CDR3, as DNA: TGTGCCAGCAGCCCTCAACTAGCGGGGGGGCTCACAGATACGCAGTATTTT.

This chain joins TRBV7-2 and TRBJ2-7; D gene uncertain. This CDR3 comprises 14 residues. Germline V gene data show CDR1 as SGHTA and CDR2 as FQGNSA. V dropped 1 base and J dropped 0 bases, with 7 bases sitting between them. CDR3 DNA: TGTGCCAGCAGCTTAGGGACGAACTCCTACGAGCAGTACTTC. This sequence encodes CASSLGTNSYEQYF.

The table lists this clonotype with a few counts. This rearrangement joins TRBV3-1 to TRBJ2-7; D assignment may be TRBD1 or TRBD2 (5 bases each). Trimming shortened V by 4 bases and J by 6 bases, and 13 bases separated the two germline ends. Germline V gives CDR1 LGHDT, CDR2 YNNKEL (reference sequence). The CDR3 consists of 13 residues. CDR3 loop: CASSPFGAGEQYF. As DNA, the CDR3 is TGTGCCAGCAGCCCCTTCGGGGCGGGCGAGCAGTACTTC.

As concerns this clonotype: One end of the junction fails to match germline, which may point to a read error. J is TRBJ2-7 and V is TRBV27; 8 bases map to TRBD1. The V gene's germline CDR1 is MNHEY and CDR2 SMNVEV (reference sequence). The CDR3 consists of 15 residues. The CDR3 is CASSTTGGRSYGQYF. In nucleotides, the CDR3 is TGTGCCAGCAGTACTACAGGGGGGCGTAGCTACGGGCAGTACTTC.

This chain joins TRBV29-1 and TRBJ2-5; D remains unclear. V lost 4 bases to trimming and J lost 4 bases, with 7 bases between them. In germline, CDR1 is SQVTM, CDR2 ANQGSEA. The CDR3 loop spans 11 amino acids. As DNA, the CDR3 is TGCAGCGTTGCCATGGGAGAGACCCAGTACTTC. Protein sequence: CSVAMGETQYF.

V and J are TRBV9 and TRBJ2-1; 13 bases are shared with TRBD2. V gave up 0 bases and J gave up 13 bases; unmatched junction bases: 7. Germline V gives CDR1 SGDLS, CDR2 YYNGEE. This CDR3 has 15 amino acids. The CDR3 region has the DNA TGTGCCAGCAGCGTAGGAGGGACTAGCGGGATGGCACAGTTCTTC. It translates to CASSVGGTSGMAQFF.

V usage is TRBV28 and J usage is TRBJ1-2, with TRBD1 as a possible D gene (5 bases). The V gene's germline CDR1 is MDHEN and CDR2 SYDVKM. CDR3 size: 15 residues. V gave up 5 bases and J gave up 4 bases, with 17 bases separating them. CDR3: CASSLVLRGAYGYTF. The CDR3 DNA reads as TGTGCCAGCAGTCTCGTTTTGAGGGGTGCCTATGGCTACACCTTC.

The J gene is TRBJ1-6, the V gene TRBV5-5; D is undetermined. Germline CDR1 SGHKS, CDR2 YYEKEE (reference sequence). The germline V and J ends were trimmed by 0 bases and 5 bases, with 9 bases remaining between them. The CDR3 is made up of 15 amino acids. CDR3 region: CASSLGAVDNSPLHF. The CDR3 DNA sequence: TGTGCCAGCAGCTTGGGAGCCGTTGATAATTCACCCCTCCACTTT.

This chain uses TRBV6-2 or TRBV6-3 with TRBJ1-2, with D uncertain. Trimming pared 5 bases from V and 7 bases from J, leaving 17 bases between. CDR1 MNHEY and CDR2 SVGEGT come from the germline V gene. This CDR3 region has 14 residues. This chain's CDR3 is CASSESYGSGGYTF. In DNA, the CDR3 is TGTGCCAGCAGTGAGTCGTACGGCAGTGGTGGCTACACCTTC.

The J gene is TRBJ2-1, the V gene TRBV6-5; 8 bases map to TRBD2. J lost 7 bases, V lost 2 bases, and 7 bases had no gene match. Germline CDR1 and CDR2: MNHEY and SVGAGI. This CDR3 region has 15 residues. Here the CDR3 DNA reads TGTGCCAGCAGTTACAGCGGGAGTGGGGTTAATGAGCAGTTCTTC. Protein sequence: CASSYSGSGVNEQFF.

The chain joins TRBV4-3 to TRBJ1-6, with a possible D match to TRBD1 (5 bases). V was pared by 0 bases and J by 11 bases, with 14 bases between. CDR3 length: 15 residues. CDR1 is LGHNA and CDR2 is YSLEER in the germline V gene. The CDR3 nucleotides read TGCGCCAGCAGCCAAGATCCGGGTGTAGGGGCACCCCTCCACTTT. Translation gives CASSQDPGVGAPLHF.

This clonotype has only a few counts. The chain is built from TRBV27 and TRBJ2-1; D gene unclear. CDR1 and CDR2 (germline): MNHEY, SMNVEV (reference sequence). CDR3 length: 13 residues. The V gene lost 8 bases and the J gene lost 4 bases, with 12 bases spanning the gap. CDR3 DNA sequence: TGTGCCAGCGCCGACGGACCTTACAATGAGCAGTTCTTC. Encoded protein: CASADGPYNEQFF.

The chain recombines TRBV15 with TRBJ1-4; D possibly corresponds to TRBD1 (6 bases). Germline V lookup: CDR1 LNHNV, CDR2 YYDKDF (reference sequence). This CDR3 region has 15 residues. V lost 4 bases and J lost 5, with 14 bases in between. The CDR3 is CATSTQDRHNEKLFF. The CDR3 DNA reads TGTGCCACCAGCACCCAAGACAGGCACAATGAAAAACTGTTTTTT.

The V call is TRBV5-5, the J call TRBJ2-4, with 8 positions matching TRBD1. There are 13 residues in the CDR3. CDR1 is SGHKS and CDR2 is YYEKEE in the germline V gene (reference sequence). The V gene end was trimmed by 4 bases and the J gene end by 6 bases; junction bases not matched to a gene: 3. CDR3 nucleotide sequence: TGTGCCAGCAGCCAAGGACAGGGAAACATTCAGTACTTC. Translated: CASSQGQGNIQYF. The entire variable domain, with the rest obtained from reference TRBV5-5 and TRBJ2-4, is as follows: DAGVTQSPTHLIKTRGQQVTLRCSPISGHKSVSWYQQVLGQGPQFIFQYYEKEERGRGNFPDRFSARQFPNYSSELNVNALLLGDSALYLCASSQGQGNIQYFGAGTRLSVL.